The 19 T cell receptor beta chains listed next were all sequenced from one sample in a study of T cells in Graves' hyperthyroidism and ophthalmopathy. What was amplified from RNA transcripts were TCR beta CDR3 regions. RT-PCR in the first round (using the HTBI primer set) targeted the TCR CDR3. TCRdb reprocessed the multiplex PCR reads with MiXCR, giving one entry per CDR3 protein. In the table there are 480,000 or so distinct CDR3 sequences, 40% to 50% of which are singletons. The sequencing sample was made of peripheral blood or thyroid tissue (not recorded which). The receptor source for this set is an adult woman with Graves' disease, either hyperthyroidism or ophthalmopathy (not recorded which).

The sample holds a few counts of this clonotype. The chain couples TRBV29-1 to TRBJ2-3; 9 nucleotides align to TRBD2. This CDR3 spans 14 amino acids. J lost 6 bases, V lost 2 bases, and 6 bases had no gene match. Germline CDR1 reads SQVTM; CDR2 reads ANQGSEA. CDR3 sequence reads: CSVEPAGGSDTQYF. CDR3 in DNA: TGCAGCGTTGAACCTGCGGGAGGGTCGGATACGCAGTATTTT.

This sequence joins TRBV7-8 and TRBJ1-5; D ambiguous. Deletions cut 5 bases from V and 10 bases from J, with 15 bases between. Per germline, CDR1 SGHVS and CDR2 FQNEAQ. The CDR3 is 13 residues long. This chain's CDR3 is CASSEESRGPQHF. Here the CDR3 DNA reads TGTGCCAGCAGCGAAGAATCTCGTGGCCCCCAGCATTTT.

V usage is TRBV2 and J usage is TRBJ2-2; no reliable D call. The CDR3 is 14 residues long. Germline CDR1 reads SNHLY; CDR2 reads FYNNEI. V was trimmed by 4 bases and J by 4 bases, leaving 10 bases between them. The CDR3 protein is CASSGIGPTGELFF. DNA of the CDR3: TGTGCCAGCAGTGGGATAGGTCCCACCGGGGAGCTGTTTTTT.

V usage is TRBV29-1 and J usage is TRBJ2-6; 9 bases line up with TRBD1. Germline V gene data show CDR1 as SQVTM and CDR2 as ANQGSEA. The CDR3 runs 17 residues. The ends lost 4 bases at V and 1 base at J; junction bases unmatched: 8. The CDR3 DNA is TGCAGCGTTGTCGTACAGGGGGCTGGATCTGGGGCCAACGTCCTGACTTTC. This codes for CSVVVQGAGSGANVLTF.

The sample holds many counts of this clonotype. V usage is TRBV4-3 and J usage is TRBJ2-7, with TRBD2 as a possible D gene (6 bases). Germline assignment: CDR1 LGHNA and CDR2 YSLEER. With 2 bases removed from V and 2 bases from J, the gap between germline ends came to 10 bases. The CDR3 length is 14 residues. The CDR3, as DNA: TGCGCCAGCAGCCAACTAGCGACAGCCTACGAGCAGTACTTC. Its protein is CASSQLATAYEQYF.

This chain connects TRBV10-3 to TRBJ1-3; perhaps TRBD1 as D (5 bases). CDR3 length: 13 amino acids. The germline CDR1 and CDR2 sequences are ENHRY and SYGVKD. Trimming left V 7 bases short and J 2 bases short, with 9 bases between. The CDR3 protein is CAIMAGAGNTIYF. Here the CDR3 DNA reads TGTGCCATCATGGCGGGGGCTGGAAACACCATATATTTT.

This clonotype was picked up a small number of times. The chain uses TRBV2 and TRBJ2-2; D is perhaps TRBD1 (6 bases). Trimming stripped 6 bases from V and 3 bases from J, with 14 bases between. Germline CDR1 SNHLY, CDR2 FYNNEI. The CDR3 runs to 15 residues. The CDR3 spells CASRVLDSYTGELFF. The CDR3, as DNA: TGTGCCAGCAGGGTCCTGGACAGTTACACCGGGGAGCTGTTTTTT.

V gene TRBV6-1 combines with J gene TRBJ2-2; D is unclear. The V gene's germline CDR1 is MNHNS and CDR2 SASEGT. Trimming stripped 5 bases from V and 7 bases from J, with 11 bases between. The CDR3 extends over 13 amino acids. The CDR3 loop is CASSLNLGGELFF. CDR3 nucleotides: TGTGCCAGCAGTCTGAATTTAGGCGGGGAGCTGTTTTTT.

Here the CDR3 DNA reads TGCAGCGTAGGTAGATACACTGAAGCTTTCTTT. Translated: CSVGRYTEAFF. The J gene is TRBJ1-1, the V gene TRBV29-1, with unresolved D. Trimming removed 6 bases at V and 3 bases at J, with 8 bases between. Germline CDR1 and CDR2: SQVTM and ANQGSEA. The CDR3 runs to 11 residues.

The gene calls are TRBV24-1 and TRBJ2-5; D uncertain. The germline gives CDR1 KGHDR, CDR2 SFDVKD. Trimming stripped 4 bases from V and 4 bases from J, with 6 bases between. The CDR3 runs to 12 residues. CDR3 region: CATSEHGETQYF. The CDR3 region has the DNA TGTGCCACCAGTGAACACGGAGAGACCCAGTACTTC.

CDR3 residues: CASGPTRGQAPYF. CDR3 sequence (DNA): TGTGCCAGCGGGCCCACCCGCGGACAGGCGCCGTACTTC. The rearrangement joins TRBV7-9 to TRBJ2-7; TRBD1 aligns across 7 bases. The length of the CDR3 is 13 residues. V shed 8 bases, J shed 12 bases, and the junction held 16 bases outside the gene matches. Looked up from germline, CDR1 is SEHNR and CDR2 is FQNEAQ (reference sequence).

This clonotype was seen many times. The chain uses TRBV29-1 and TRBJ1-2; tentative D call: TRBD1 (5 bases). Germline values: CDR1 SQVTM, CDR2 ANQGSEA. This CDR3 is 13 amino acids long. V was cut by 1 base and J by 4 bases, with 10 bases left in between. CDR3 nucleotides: TGCAGCGTTGAAGGGGGGGTCAGCTATGGCTACACCTTC. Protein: CSVEGGVSYGYTF.

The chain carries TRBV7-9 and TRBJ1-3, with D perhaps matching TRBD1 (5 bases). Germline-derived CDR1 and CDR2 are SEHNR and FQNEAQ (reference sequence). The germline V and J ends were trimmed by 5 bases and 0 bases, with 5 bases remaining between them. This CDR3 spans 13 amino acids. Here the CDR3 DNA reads TGTGCCAGCAGCGGGGCCTCTGGAAACACCATATATTTT. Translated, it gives CASSGASGNTIYF.

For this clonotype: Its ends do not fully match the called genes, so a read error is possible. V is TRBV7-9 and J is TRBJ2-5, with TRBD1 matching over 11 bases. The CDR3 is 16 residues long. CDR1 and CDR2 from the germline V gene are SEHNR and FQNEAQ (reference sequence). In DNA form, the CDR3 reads TGCGCCAGCAGCCAGCCACTCGGGACAGGGGGGAGGTGGCAGCGATTC. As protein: CASSQPLGTGGRWQRF. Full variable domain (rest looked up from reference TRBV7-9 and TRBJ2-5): DTGVSQNPRHKITKRGQNVTFRCDPISEHNRLYWYRQTLGQGPEFLTYFQNEAQLEKSRLLSDRFSAERPKGSFSTLEIQRTEQGDSAMYLCASSQPLGTGGRWQRFGPGTRLLVL.

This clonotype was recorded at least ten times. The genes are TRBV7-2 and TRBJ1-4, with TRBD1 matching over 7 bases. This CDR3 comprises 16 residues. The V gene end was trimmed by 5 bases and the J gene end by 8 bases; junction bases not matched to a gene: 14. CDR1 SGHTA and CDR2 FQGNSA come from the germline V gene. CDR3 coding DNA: TGTGCCAGCAGCCAAGCGGCACAGGGGATAGGGGAAAAACTGTTTTTT. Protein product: CASSQAAQGIGEKLFF. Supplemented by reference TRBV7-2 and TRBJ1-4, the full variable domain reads GAGVSQSPSNKVTEKGKDVELRCDPISGHTALYWYRQSLGQGLEFLIYFQGNSAPDKSGLPSDRFSAERTGGSVSTLTIQRTQQEDSAVYLCASSQAAQGIGEKLFFGSGTQLSVL.

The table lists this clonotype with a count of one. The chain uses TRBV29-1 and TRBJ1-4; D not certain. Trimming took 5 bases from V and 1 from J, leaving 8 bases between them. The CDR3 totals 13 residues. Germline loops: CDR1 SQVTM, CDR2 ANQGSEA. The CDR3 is CSVPYRTNEKLFF. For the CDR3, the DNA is TGCAGCGTTCCTTACAGAACTAATGAAAAACTGTTTTTT.

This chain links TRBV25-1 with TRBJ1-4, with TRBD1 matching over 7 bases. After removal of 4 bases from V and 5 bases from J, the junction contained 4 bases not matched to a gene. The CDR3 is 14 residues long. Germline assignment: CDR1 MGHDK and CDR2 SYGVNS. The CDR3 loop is CASSVARGNEKLFF. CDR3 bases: TGTGCCAGCAGTGTGGCCAGGGGGAATGAAAAACTGTTTTTT. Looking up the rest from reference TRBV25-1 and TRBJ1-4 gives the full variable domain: EADIYQTPRYLVIGTGKKITLECSQTMGHDKMYWYQQDPGMELHLIHYSYGVNSTEKGDLSSESTVSRIRTEHFPLTLESARPSHTSQYLCASSVARGNEKLFFGSGTQLSVL.

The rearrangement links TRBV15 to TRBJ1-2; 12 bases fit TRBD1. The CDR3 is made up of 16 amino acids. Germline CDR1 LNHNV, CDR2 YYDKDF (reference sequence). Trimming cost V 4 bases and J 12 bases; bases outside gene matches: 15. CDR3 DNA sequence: TGTGCCACCAGCACATCGCCTAGGGACAGGGGGCATGGAAACACCTTC. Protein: CATSTSPRDRGHGNTF.

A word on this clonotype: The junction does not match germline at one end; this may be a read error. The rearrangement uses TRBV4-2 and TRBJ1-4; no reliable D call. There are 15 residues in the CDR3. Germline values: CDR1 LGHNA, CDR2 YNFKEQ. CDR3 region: CANSQEAFSHEKLFF. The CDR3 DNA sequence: TGTGCCAACAGCCAAGAGGCTTTTTCTCATGAAAAACTGTTTTTT.